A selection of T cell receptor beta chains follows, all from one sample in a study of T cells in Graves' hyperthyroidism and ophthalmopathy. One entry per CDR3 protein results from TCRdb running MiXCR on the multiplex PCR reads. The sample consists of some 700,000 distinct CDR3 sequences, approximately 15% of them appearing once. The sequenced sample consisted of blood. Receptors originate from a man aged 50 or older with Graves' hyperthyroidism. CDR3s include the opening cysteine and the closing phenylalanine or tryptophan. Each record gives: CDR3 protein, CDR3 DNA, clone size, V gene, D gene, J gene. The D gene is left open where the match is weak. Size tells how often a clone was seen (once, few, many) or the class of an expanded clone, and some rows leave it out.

cdr3_aa: CASSIRGGATEAFF; cdr3_nt: TGTGCCAGTAGTATAAGGGGAGGCGCCACTGAAGCTTTCTTT; clone_size: -; v_call: TRBV19; d_call: -; j_call: TRBJ1-1
cdr3_aa: CSVAGASYEQYF; cdr3_nt: TGCAGCGTAGCCGGAGCATCTTACGAGCAGTACTTC; clone_size: -; v_call: TRBV29-1; d_call: -; j_call: TRBJ2-7
cdr3_aa: CASSSRGGVDEQYF; cdr3_nt: TGTGCCAGCAGTTCCCGGGGAGGGGTAGACGAGCAGTACTTC; clone_size: few; v_call: TRBV5-4; d_call: TRBD2; j_call: TRBJ2-7
cdr3_aa: CASSSSGATDTQYF; cdr3_nt: TGTGCCAGCAGTTCTAGCGGGGCCACAGATACGCAGTATTTT; clone_size: many; v_call: TRBV28; d_call: TRBD2; j_call: TRBJ2-3
cdr3_aa: CASRDYQSYNEQFF; cdr3_nt: TGTGCCAGCAGGGACTACCAATCCTACAATGAGCAGTTCTTC; clone_size: many; v_call: TRBV28; d_call: -; j_call: TRBJ2-1
cdr3_aa: CASSPQFQGKLFF; cdr3_nt: TGTGCCAGCAGCCCCCAGTTTCAGGGGAAACTGTTTTTT; clone_size: -; v_call: TRBV11-2; d_call: -; j_call: TRBJ1-4
cdr3_aa: CASSYSRVGVIRVRHQPQHF; cdr3_nt: TGTGCCAGCAGTTACTCGAGGGTAGGTGTTATTCGTGTCCGGCATCAGCCCCAGCATTTT; clone_size: few; v_call: TRBV6-2/TRBV6-3; d_call: -; j_call: TRBJ1-5
cdr3_aa: CASRGTGLNPEAFF; cdr3_nt: TGTGCCAGCAGGGGGACAGGGCTGAACCCTGAAGCTTTCTTT; clone_size: -; v_call: TRBV6-1; d_call: TRBD1; j_call: TRBJ1-1
cdr3_aa: CSARAVVSPSYEQYF; cdr3_nt: TGCAGTGCTAGAGCAGTAGTATCTCCCTCCTACGAGCAGTACTTC; clone_size: few; v_call: TRBV20-1; d_call: -; j_call: TRBJ2-7
cdr3_aa: CASSYSSQHNQETQYF; cdr3_nt: TGTGCCAGCAGTTACTCAAGTCAGCATAACCAAGAGACCCAGTACTTC; clone_size: many; v_call: TRBV6-5; d_call: -; j_call: TRBJ2-5
cdr3_aa: CASSLLSGQGSYEQYF; cdr3_nt: TGTGCCAGCAGTCTTTTGTCGGGACAGGGGTCCTACGAGCAGTACTTC; clone_size: many; v_call: TRBV12-3/TRBV12-4; d_call: TRBD1; j_call: TRBJ2-7
cdr3_aa: CAWSWWAQNGYTF; cdr3_nt: TGTGCCTGGAGTTGGTGGGCCCAAAATGGCTACACCTTC; clone_size: -; v_call: TRBV30; d_call: -; j_call: TRBJ1-2
cdr3_aa: CASSWSGTENTEAFF; cdr3_nt: TGCGCCAGCAGCTGGTCCGGGACAGAGAACACTGAAGCTTTCTTT; clone_size: many; v_call: TRBV5-1; d_call: TRBD1; j_call: TRBJ1-1
cdr3_aa: CASSQRASVRSYNEQFF; cdr3_nt: TGTGCCAGCAGCCAACGGGCTAGCGTTCGCTCCTACAATGAGCAGTTCTTC; clone_size: -; v_call: TRBV3-1; d_call: -; j_call: TRBJ2-1
cdr3_aa: CAWRRVGGMNTQYF; cdr3_nt: TGTGCCTGGAGAAGGGTGGGGGGGATGAATACGCAGTATTTT; clone_size: -; v_call: TRBV30; d_call: TRBD2; j_call: TRBJ2-3
cdr3_aa: CASSGPQETQYF; cdr3_nt: TGTGCCAGCAGTGGCCCCCAAGAGACCCAGTACTTC; clone_size: many; v_call: TRBV12-3/TRBV12-4; d_call: -; j_call: TRBJ2-5
cdr3_aa: CASRTTGSSYNEQFF; cdr3_nt: TGTGCCAGCAGGACCACAGGGAGCTCCTACAATGAGCAGTTCTTC; clone_size: -; v_call: TRBV6-1; d_call: -; j_call: TRBJ2-1
cdr3_aa: CASRGQLEQYF; cdr3_nt: TGTGCCAGCAGGGGACAGCTCGAGCAGTACTTC; clone_size: many; v_call: TRBV6-1; d_call: TRBD1; j_call: TRBJ2-7
cdr3_aa: CSARDNTAWKRRRNTGELFF; cdr3_nt: TGCAGTGCTAGAGATAATACAGCATGGAAGCGGAGGCGGAACACCGGGGAGCTGTTTTTT; clone_size: -; v_call: TRBV20-1; d_call: -; j_call: TRBJ2-2
cdr3_aa: CSVNPQGGRVGETQYF; cdr3_nt: TGCAGCGTTAACCCTCAGGGGGGCAGGGTAGGAGAGACCCAGTACTTC; clone_size: -; v_call: TRBV29-1; d_call: -; j_call: TRBJ2-5
cdr3_aa: CASSALPNTGELFF; cdr3_nt: TGCGCCAGCAGCGCACTACCAAACACCGGGGAGCTGTTTTTT; clone_size: many; v_call: TRBV5-1; d_call: -; j_call: TRBJ2-2
cdr3_aa: CASSLDATDTQYF; cdr3_nt: TGTGCCAGCAGTTTGGACGCCACAGATACGCAGTATTTT; clone_size: many; v_call: TRBV28; d_call: -; j_call: TRBJ2-3
cdr3_aa: CASSTDPSYEQYF; cdr3_nt: TGTGCCAGCAGCACCGACCCCTCCTACGAGCAGTACTTC; clone_size: few; v_call: TRBV9; d_call: -; j_call: TRBJ2-7
cdr3_aa: CASSDTRLIYSYNEQFF; cdr3_nt: TGTGCCAGCAGTGATACCAGACTGATCTACTCCTACAATGAGCAGTTCTTC; clone_size: many; v_call: TRBV25-1; d_call: -; j_call: TRBJ2-1
cdr3_aa: CASRGQETQYF; cdr3_nt: TGTGCCAGCAGGGGCCAAGAGACCCAGTACTTC; clone_size: many; v_call: TRBV11-2; d_call: -; j_call: TRBJ2-5
cdr3_aa: CASSARGPGDEQFF; cdr3_nt: TGTGCCAGCAGTGCCCGGGGGCCGGGCGATGAGCAGTTCTTC; clone_size: -; v_call: TRBV6-1; d_call: -; j_call: TRBJ2-1
cdr3_aa: CASSAARQGSPYEQYF; cdr3_nt: TGTGCCAGCAGCGCCGCTAGACAGGGGTCCCCCTACGAGCAGTACTTC; clone_size: many; v_call: TRBV28; d_call: TRBD1; j_call: TRBJ2-7
cdr3_aa: CATSDPPTGEFYEQYF; cdr3_nt: TGTGCCACCAGTGACCCGCCAACAGGGGAGTTCTACGAGCAGTACTTC; clone_size: many; v_call: TRBV24-1; d_call: TRBD1; j_call: TRBJ2-7
cdr3_aa: CASSLAATLSYTF; cdr3_nt: TGTGCCAGCAGTTTAGCCGCTACTTTGAGCTACACCTTC; clone_size: -; v_call: TRBV28; d_call: -; j_call: TRBJ1-2
cdr3_aa: CASSLTSTGNTEAFF; cdr3_nt: TGTGCCAGCAGCTTAACGTCAACAGGGAACACTGAAGCTTTCTTT; clone_size: few; v_call: TRBV7-3; d_call: -; j_call: TRBJ1-1
cdr3_aa: CASSLARTVSTGELFF; cdr3_nt: TGCGCCAGCAGCTTGGCCAGAACGGTATCCACCGGGGAGCTGTTTTTT; clone_size: few; v_call: TRBV5-1; d_call: -; j_call: TRBJ2-2
cdr3_aa: CSARDLGLNTEAFF; cdr3_nt: TGCAGTGCTAGAGATCTGGGGTTGAACACTGAAGCTTTCTTT; clone_size: few; v_call: TRBV20-1; d_call: -; j_call: TRBJ1-1
cdr3_aa: CASSPTWRNSPLHF; cdr3_nt: TGTGCCAGCAGCCCTACCTGGCGCAATTCACCCCTCCACTTT; clone_size: -; v_call: TRBV7-3; d_call: -; j_call: TRBJ1-6
cdr3_aa: CASSSPGTRRVDTQYF; cdr3_nt: TGTGCCAGCAGCTCTCCCGGGACCCGTCGGGTGGATACGCAGTATTTT; clone_size: -; v_call: TRBV7-2; d_call: -; j_call: TRBJ2-3
cdr3_aa: CASSPNGGNEQFF; cdr3_nt: TGTGCCAGCAGCCCAAATGGGGGCAATGAGCAGTTCTTC; clone_size: few; v_call: TRBV7-3; d_call: -; j_call: TRBJ2-1
cdr3_aa: CASSSSTSGRINEQFF; cdr3_nt: TGTGCCAGCAGTTCCTCGACTAGCGGGAGAATAAATGAGCAGTTCTTC; clone_size: many; v_call: TRBV28; d_call: TRBD2; j_call: TRBJ2-1
cdr3_aa: CASSFSGTASSYEQYF; cdr3_nt: TGTGCCAGCAGCTTTTCCGGGACCGCTAGCTCCTACGAGCAGTACTTC; clone_size: -; v_call: TRBV7-6; d_call: -; j_call: TRBJ2-7
cdr3_aa: CSARVLLTGELFF; cdr3_nt: TGCAGTGCTAGAGTCCTACTCACCGGGGAGCTGTTTTTT; clone_size: -; v_call: TRBV20-1; d_call: -; j_call: TRBJ2-2
cdr3_aa: CASSSPGTSDGLDTQYF; cdr3_nt: TGTGCCAGCAGCTCCCCCGGGACTAGCGATGGGTTAGATACGCAGTATTTT; clone_size: many; v_call: TRBV7-2; d_call: TRBD2; j_call: TRBJ2-3
cdr3_aa: CASSKWGSSGANVLTF; cdr3_nt: TGTGCCAGCAGTAAATGGGGCAGCTCTGGGGCCAACGTCCTGACTTTC; clone_size: many; v_call: TRBV27; d_call: -; j_call: TRBJ2-6
cdr3_aa: CASSITSVTHTGELFF; cdr3_nt: TGTGCCAGCAGTATTACTAGCGTGACCCACACCGGGGAGCTGTTTTTT; clone_size: many; v_call: TRBV12-3/TRBV12-4; d_call: TRBD2; j_call: TRBJ2-2
cdr3_aa: CASSLLGVGGYTF; cdr3_nt: TGTGCCAGCAGCCTACTCGGTGTGGGTGGCTACACCTTC; clone_size: few; v_call: TRBV28; d_call: -; j_call: TRBJ1-2
cdr3_aa: CASSDGIAHNQPQHF; cdr3_nt: TGTGCCAGCAGTGATGGTATAGCCCACAATCAGCCCCAGCATTTT; clone_size: many; v_call: TRBV2; d_call: -; j_call: TRBJ1-5
cdr3_aa: CASTEDRGGGELFF; cdr3_nt: TGTGCCAGCACCGAGGACAGGGGAGGCGGGGAGCTGTTTTTT; clone_size: -; v_call: TRBV2; d_call: TRBD1; j_call: TRBJ2-2
cdr3_aa: CASSLGGRAYEQYF; cdr3_nt: TGTGCCAGCAGTTTAGGAGGGAGGGCCTACGAGCAGTACTTC; clone_size: many; v_call: TRBV28; d_call: TRBD2; j_call: TRBJ2-7
cdr3_aa: CASRREGSGVNEQYF; cdr3_nt: TGTGCCAGCAGGCGGGAAGGTTCGGGAGTCAACGAGCAGTACTTC; clone_size: few; v_call: TRBV7-9; d_call: -; j_call: TRBJ2-7
cdr3_aa: CASSDEGWGYGYTF; cdr3_nt: TGTGCCAGCAGTGACGAGGGTTGGGGCTATGGCTACACCTTC; clone_size: -; v_call: TRBV6-1; d_call: -; j_call: TRBJ1-2
cdr3_aa: CASSLIPGLAINEQFF; cdr3_nt: TGCGCCAGCAGCTTGATTCCGGGACTAGCGATCAATGAGCAGTTCTTC; clone_size: few; v_call: TRBV5-1; d_call: TRBD2; j_call: TRBJ2-1
cdr3_aa: CASNDMNTEAFF; cdr3_nt: TGCGCCAGCAATGACATGAACACTGAAGCTTTCTTT; clone_size: few; v_call: TRBV10-1; d_call: -; j_call: TRBJ1-1
cdr3_aa: CASSNYTGTGWAQYF; cdr3_nt: TGTGCCAGCAGCAACTACACCGGGACGGGGTGGGCCCAGTACTTC; clone_size: many; v_call: TRBV7-9; d_call: -; j_call: TRBJ2-5
cdr3_aa: CSGFQDNEQFF; cdr3_nt: TGCAGCGGATTTCAAGACAATGAGCAGTTCTTC; clone_size: few; v_call: TRBV29-1; d_call: -; j_call: TRBJ2-1
cdr3_aa: CASSLSGTSGEQYF; cdr3_nt: TGCGCCAGCAGCTTATCCGGGACATCAGGCGAGCAGTACTTC; clone_size: few; v_call: TRBV5-1; d_call: -; j_call: TRBJ2-7
cdr3_aa: CASSPLRGLQQPQHF; cdr3_nt: TGTGCCAGCAGTCCCCTCAGGGGGCTACAACAGCCCCAGCATTTT; clone_size: many; v_call: TRBV7-8; d_call: TRBD1; j_call: TRBJ1-5